The T cell receptor beta chain described here comes from a study of CD8+CD57+ T cells in acquired aplastic anemia. V trimming: 7 bases; J trimming: 4 bases; junction bases outside the gene matches: 8. This CDR3 spans 14 amino acids. Germline V gives CDR1 LNHDA, CDR2 SQIVND (reference sequence). The use of genomic DNA as template underpinned the TCR beta VDJ and CDR3 profiling. TCRdb independently ran MiXCR on the reads; one entry per CDR3 protein. The sample has roughly 130,000 distinct CDR3 sequences; around 50% are singletons. Findings and caveats of the study: In common between the patients and the controls were twenty-nine CD8+ CDR3 sequences.

This clonotype has a count of ten or more. Its antigen is unidentified. The sample taken for sequencing was sorted CD4+, CD8+, or CD8+CD57+ T cells (not recorded which) from PBMCs. The receptor was derived from a human donor in good health, serving as a control. The rearrangement links TRBV19 to TRBJ1-1; 8 nucleotides match TRBD1. The DNA for the CDR3 is TGTGCCAGTACCCTGGACAGGGTGAGCACTGAAGCTTTCTTT. It is translated as CASTLDRVSTEAFF. The full variable domain, in which reference TRBV19 and TRBJ1-1 provide the parts outside the CDR3, is DGGITQSPKYLFRKEGQNVTLSCEQNLNHDAMYWYRQDPGQGLRLIYYSQIVNDFQKGDIAEGYSVSREKKESFPLTVTSAQKNPTAFYLCASTLDRVSTEAFFGQGTRLTVV.